The 13 T cell receptor beta chains below come from one sample, sequenced in a study of blood T cell repertoires in COVID-19. Generated by immunoSEQ multiplex PCR, the TCRdb table keeps only in-frame clones and is missing some. The data hold around 230,000 clones, with around four fifths observed a single time. Input material: PBMCs or T cells enriched from blood (not recorded which). The receptors come from a man between 35 and 55 years old who had recovered from COVID-19.

The chain couples TRBV29-1 to TRBJ2-1; possibly TRBD2 for D (7 bases). Trimming took off 3 bases at V and 6 bases at J, with 9 bases between the two ends. CDR3 size: 12 residues. Germline CDR1 SQVTM, CDR2 ANQGSEA. This chain's CDR3 is CSVEGGANEQFF. The DNA for the CDR3 is TGCAGCGTTGAGGGGGGGGCCAATGAGCAGTTCTTC.

The CDR3 is CASSWAGTESNQPQHF. The CDR3 DNA reads as TGTGCCAGCAGTTGGGCCGGGACAGAGAGCAATCAGCCCCAGCATTTT. The V call is TRBV28, the J call TRBJ1-5; 7 bases are shared with TRBD1. Germline loops: CDR1 MDHEN, CDR2 SYDVKM. The CDR3 totals 16 residues. V lost 4 bases, J lost 1 base, and 7 bases stayed unmatched.

V usage is TRBV9 and J usage is TRBJ1-3; D unresolved. V shed 0 bases and J shed 2 bases, with 9 bases lying between them. The CDR3 extends over 15 amino acids. Looked up from germline, CDR1 is SGDLS and CDR2 is YYNGEE. CDR3: CASSVAWGAGNTIYF. CDR3 in DNA: TGTGCCAGCAGCGTAGCTTGGGGAGCTGGAAACACCATATATTTT.

The sample holds one count of this clone. The rearrangement links TRBV3-1 (or the pseudogene TRBV3-2) to TRBJ1-1; D perhaps matches TRBD1 (5 bases). The length of the CDR3 is 13 residues. With 4 bases removed from V and 5 bases from J, the gap between germline ends came to 11 bases. Germline CDR1 is LGHDT and CDR2 is YNNKEL (reference sequence). This CDR3 is CASSLGGWTEAFF. For the CDR3, the DNA is TGTGCCAGCAGCCTGGGGGGTTGGACTGAAGCTTTCTTT.

V and J are TRBV27 and TRBJ2-5; possibly TRBD1 for D (6 bases). Germline CDR1 is MNHEY and CDR2 is SMNVEV (reference sequence). This CDR3 region has 14 residues. Trimming took 4 bases from V and 1 from J, leaving 10 bases between them. This CDR3 reads CASSSGHFQETQYF. In DNA form, the CDR3 reads TGTGCCAGCAGTTCGGGACACTTCCAAGAGACCCAGTACTTC.

The chain employs TRBV11-2 and TRBJ2-5; D gene uncertain. This CDR3 has 13 amino acids. Germline V lookup: CDR1 SGHAT, CDR2 FQNNGV. V gave up 1 base and J gave up 1 base, with 4 bases separating them. Here the CDR3 reads CASSLGSQETQYF. The CDR3 region has the DNA TGTGCCAGCAGCTTAGGGAGCCAAGAGACCCAGTACTTC.

The rearrangement links TRBV4-1 to TRBJ1-3; 7 bases align to TRBD1. Trimming at V came to 4 bases and at J to 0 bases, leaving 3 bases not matched to a gene. CDR1 is MGHRA and CDR2 is YSYEKL in the germline V gene. The CDR3 spans 15 residues. The DNA of the CDR3 is TGCGCCAGCAGCCTGGGACAGAACTCTGGAAACACCATATATTTT. Translation gives CASSLGQNSGNTIYF.

This clone has only one observation. The rearrangement uses TRBV7-3 and TRBJ1-6; TRBD1 is a possible D gene (5 bases). Germline V CDR1 and CDR2: SGHTA, FQGTGA. The CDR3 spans 14 residues. Trimming removed 11 bases from V and 0 bases from J, with 11 bases in between. Here the CDR3 reads CASRQSSYNSPLHF. Here the CDR3 DNA reads TGTGCCTCCAGACAGAGCTCCTATAATTCACCCCTCCACTTT. Full variable domain (outside the CDR3, taken from reference TRBV7-3 and TRBJ1-6): GAGVSQTPSNKVTEKGKYVELRCDPISGHTALYWYRQSLGQGPEFLIYFQGTGAADDSGLPNDRFFAVRPEGSVSTLKIQRTERGDSAVYLCASRQSSYNSPLHFGNGTRLTVT.

V is TRBV6-5 and J is TRBJ1-1; 9 nucleotides line up with TRBD1. Germline V gives CDR1 MNHEY, CDR2 SVGAGI. The V gene end was trimmed by 7 bases and the J gene end by 6 bases; junction bases not matched to a gene: 9. The CDR3 is 14 amino acids. The CDR3 here is CASNPWDRVSEAFF. The CDR3 DNA reads TGTGCCAGCAATCCGTGGGACAGGGTTTCTGAAGCTTTCTTT.

The rearrangement uses TRBV2 and TRBJ1-5, with 7 positions matching TRBD1. In germline, CDR1 is SNHLY, CDR2 FYNNEI. The CDR3 totals 20 residues. With 6 bases clipped from V and 0 bases from J, the junction kept 20 bases outside the gene matches. The CDR3 here is CASRDLGTDMKPYSNQPQHF. As DNA, the CDR3 is TGTGCCAGCAGGGACCTTGGGACAGATATGAAGCCTTATAGCAATCAGCCCCAGCATTTT.

This clone appeared a single time. The chain employs TRBV5-1 and TRBJ2-7; perhaps TRBD1 as D (5 bases). V shed 1 base and J shed 5 bases, with 13 bases lying between them. Germline V gene data show CDR1 as SGHRS and CDR2 as YFSETQ. The length of the CDR3 is 14 residues. The CDR3 DNA sequence: TGCGCCAGCAGCTTGAATACCAGGGCGGACGAGCAGTACTTC. This translates into CASSLNTRADEQYF.

This clone was counted a single time. The rearrangement uses TRBV7-9 and TRBJ1-2, with 8 bases identical to TRBD1. The J segment lost 7 bases and the V segment lost 2 bases, leaving 6 bases of the junction unmatched. The CDR3 extends over 14 amino acids. The V gene's germline CDR1 is SEHNR and CDR2 FQNEAQ (reference sequence). CDR3 amino acids: CASSLSQGARGYTF. Here the CDR3 DNA reads TGTGCCAGCAGCTTATCCCAGGGGGCCCGTGGCTACACCTTC.

The chain combines TRBV5-1 with TRBJ2-2; a weak D match, TRBD1 (6 bases). This CDR3 spans 19 amino acids. The germline CDR1 and CDR2 sequences are SGHRS and YFSETQ. V was pared by 3 bases and J by 1 base, with 22 bases between. In nucleotides, the CDR3 is TGCGCCAGCAGCTGGCTTACCCCCTTCGGGACACTGAACACCGGGGAGCTGTTTTTT. It is translated as CASSWLTPFGTLNTGELFF.